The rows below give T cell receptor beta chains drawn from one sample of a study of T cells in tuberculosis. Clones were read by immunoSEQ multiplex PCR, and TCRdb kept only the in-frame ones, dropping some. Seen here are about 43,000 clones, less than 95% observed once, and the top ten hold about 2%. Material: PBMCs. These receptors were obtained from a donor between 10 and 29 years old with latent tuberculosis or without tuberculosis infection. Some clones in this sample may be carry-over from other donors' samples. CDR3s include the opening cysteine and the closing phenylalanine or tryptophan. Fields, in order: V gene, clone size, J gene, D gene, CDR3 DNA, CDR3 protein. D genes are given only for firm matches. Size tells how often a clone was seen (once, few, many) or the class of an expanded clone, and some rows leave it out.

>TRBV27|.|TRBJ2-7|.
TGTGCCAGCAGTTCAGGGGAGAACTACGAGCAGTACTTC
CASSSGENYEQYF
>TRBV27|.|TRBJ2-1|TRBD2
TGTGCCAGCAGTGGACTAGCGGGAGATCAGGAGCAGTTCTTC
CASSGLAGDQEQFF
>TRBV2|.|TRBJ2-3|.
TGTGCCAGCAGTGATCGTCAGGAGAGTGATTGGCGGGAAAGCACAGATACGCAGTATTTT
CASSDRQESDWRESTDTQYF
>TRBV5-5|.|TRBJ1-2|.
TGTGCCAGCAGCTTGGCTTCGGAGGGCCTTTATCAGGGCTACACCTTC
CASSLASEGLYQGYTF
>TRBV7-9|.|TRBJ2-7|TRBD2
TGTGCCAGCAGCCCGACTAGCGGGAGTCGCTCCTACGAGCAGTACTTC
CASSPTSGSRSYEQYF
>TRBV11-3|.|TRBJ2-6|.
TGTGCCAGCAGCTTCGACAGCATCTGGGCCAACGTCCTGACTTTC
CASSFDSIWANVLTF
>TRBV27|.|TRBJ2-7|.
TGTGCCAGCAGTTTAGCTGACGGAGAACTCCTCTACGAGCAGTACTTC
CASSLADGELLYEQYF
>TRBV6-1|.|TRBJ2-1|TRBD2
TGTGCCAGCAGTGCCGGGACTAGCGAAAACAATGAGCAGTTCTTC
CASSAGTSENNEQFF
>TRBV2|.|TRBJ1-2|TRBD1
TGTGCCAGCAGTGAACCGGGACAGATGGTGCACGGCTACACCTTC
CASSEPGQMVHGYTF
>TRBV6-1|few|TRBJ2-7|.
TGTGCCAGCATTTTCGGGCAGGAGGCCTACGAGCAGTACTTC
CASIFGQEAYEQYF
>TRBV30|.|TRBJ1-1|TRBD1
TGTGCCTGGAGTGTACACAGGGGAAGCACTGAAGCTTTCTTT
CAWSVHRGSTEAFF
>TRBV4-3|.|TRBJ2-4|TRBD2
TGCGCCAGCAGCCAAGATTGGGCGGGGGTAGCCAAAAACATTCAGTACTTC
CASSQDWAGVAKNIQYF
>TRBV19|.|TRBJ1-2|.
TGTGCCAGTAGTCCCGGCATTGAGGTTCTCAACTATGGCTACACCTTC
CASSPGIEVLNYGYTF
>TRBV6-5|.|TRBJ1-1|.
TGTGCCAGCAGCAGGACGGACAAGAACACTGAAGCTTTCTTT
CASSRTDKNTEAFF
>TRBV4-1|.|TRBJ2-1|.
TGCGCCAGCAACCAGGACTCCCGAGTCGAAGATGAGCAGTTCTTC
CASNQDSRVEDEQFF
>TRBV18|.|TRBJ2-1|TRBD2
TGTGCCAGCTCACCCCCGATCGGCTCCCAGCGGGAGATCTCCTACAATGAGCAGTTCTTC
CASSPPIGSQREISYNEQFF
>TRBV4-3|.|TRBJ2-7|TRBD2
TGCGCCAGCAGCCAGGAGAATAGCGGGGCCTACGAGCAGTACTTC
CASSQENSGAYEQYF
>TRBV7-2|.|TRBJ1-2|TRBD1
TGTGCCAGCAGCGCCAGGGACAGCTGGTATGGCTACACCTTC
CASSARDSWYGYTF
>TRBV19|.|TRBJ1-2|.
TGTGCCAGTAGTATAGCGGGCCCCGGGCGGGGGGGAAACTATGGCTACACCTTC
CASSIAGPGRGGNYGYTF
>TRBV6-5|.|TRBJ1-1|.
TGTGCCAGCAGTAACCCCACCCGGGGCACTGAAGCTTTCTTT
CASSNPTRGTEAFF
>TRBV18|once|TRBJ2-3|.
TGTGCCAGCTCACTTAGAGCAGATACGCAGTATTTT
CASSLRADTQYF
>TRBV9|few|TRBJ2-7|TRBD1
TGTGCCAGCAGCGTAGCTCTGGGACAGGGAGGCGAGCAGTACTTC
CASSVALGQGGEQYF
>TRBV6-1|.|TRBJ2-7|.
TGTGCCAGCAGGGAAATATACGAGCAGTACTTC
CASREIYEQYF
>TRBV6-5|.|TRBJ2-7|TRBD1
TGTGCCAGCAGTTACAGCCCTCGACAGGGGTACGAGCAGTACTTC
CASSYSPRQGYEQYF
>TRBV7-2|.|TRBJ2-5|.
TGTGCCAGCAGCCTCCAAGAGACCCAGTACTTC
CASSLQETQYF
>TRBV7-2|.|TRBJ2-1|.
TGTGCCAGCAGCTTAGTAGGCAGGACCGGGGATGAGCAGTTCTTC
CASSLVGRTGDEQFF
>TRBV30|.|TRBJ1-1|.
TGTGCCCTCACCGAAGGGGCTTGGGTGAACACTGAAGCTTTCTTT
CALTEGAWVNTEAFF
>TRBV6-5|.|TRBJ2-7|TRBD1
TGTGCCAGCAGTTACTCAGCCGGACAGGAGTACTACGAGCAGTACTTC
CASSYSAGQEYYEQYF
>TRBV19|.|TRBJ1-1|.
TGTGCCAGTCGAAAGACAGGAGCGGGAGTCTGGAACACTGAAGCTTTCTTT
CASRKTGAGVWNTEAFF
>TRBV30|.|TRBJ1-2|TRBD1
TGTGCCCGGCAGGGGGCAGGCCTTGAGGGCTACACCTTC
CARQGAGLEGYTF
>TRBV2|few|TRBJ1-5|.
TGTGCCAGCAGTGGGTACCCCACAGGTAATCAGCCCCAGCATTTT
CASSGYPTGNQPQHF
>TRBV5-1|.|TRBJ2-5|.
TGCGCCAGCAGCTTCACCGGGCCAGGGGAAGAGACCCAGTACTTC
CASSFTGPGEETQYF
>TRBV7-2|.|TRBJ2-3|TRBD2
TGTGCCAGCAGTCATTGGGCGGGAGGGATCACAGATACGCAGTATTTT
CASSHWAGGITDTQYF
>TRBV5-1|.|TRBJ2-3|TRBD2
TGCGCCAGCAGCTTGGAGTCTCTAGCGGGGGTCACAGATACGCAGTATTTT
CASSLESLAGVTDTQYF
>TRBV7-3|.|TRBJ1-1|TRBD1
TGTGCCAGCAGCCAGACAGGGGGAGGCACTGAAGCTTTCTTT
CASSQTGGGTEAFF
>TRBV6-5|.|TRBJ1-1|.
TGTGCCAGCAACGCGATGATGAACACTGAAGCTTTCTTT
CASNAMMNTEAFF
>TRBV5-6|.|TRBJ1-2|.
TGTGCCAGCAGCGTCGACTATGGCTACACCTTC
CASSVDYGYTF
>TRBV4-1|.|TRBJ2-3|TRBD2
TGCGCCAGCAGCCAAGGGACTAGCGGGTTTAGCACAGATACGCAGTATTTT
CASSQGTSGFSTDTQYF
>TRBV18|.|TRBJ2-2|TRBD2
TGTGCCAGCTCACCACGCACTAGCGGGGGGAACACCGGGGAGCTGTTTTTT
CASSPRTSGGNTGELFF
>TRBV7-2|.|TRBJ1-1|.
TGTGCCAGCAGCCCGACTCAGGGGACTGAAGCTTTCTTT
CASSPTQGTEAFF
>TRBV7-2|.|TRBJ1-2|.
TGTGCCAGCAGCCCCCGCGTTAAGGGGGAGGGCTACACCTTC
CASSPRVKGEGYTF
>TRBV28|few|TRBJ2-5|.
TGTGCCAGCATGACGAGACTTTCTCAAACTAGCTCTAGGGAGACCCAGTACTTC
CASMTRLSQTSSRETQYF
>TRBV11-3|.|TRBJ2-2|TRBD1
TGTGCCAGCAGCCCGGCGGGACAGGGGCCCAAGAAAATCAACACCGGGGAGCTGTTTTTT
CASSPAGQGPKKINTGELFF
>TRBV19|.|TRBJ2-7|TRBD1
TGTGCCAGTAGCCGGTCCGGGACAGGGGCGGACGAGCAGTACTTC
CASSRSGTGADEQYF
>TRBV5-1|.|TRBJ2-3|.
TGCGCCAGCAGCTTGGGGGGCCTGGTTAGCACAGATACGCAGTATTTT
CASSLGGLVSTDTQYF
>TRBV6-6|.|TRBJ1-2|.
TGTGCCAGCAGTGGGGGCGGACCCTATGGCTACACCTTC
CASSGGGPYGYTF
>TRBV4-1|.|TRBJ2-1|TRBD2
TGCGCCAGCAGCCCGTTAGCGGGAGCGGGCAATGAGCAGTTCTTC
CASSPLAGAGNEQFF
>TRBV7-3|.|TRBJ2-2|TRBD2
TGTGCCAGCAGCTTAGGGGCGGGAGTAAGTGGCACCGGGGAGCTGTTTTTT
CASSLGAGVSGTGELFF
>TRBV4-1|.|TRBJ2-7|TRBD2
TGCGCCAGCAGCTTGCGAGCGGGAGTAGCGAACTCCTACGAGCAGTACTTC
CASSLRAGVANSYEQYF
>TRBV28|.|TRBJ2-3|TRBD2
TGTGCCAGCAGTTCGCCTTTTGTGAGCGGGAGGGTTCGCACAGATACGCAGTATTTT
CASSSPFVSGRVRTDTQYF
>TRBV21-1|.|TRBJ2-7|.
TGTGCCAGCAGCACCCGTGGCGGCCGGCCTTACGAGCAGTACTTC
CASSTRGGRPYEQYF
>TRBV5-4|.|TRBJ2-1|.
TGTGCCAGCAGCTTAACTAGTGTACACAATGAGCAGTTCTTC
CASSLTSVHNEQFF
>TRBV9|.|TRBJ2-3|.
TGTGCCAGCAGCATACAGGGTCCCCCAGATACGCAGTATTTT
CASSIQGPPDTQYF
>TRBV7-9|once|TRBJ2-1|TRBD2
TGTGCCAGCAGCTTAGATGAGGGGAGGGGTTCGGGTGAGCAGTTCTTC
CASSLDEGRGSGEQFF